This is a list of T cell receptor beta chains from one sample in a study of T cell repertoires in cytomegalovirus infection. TCRdb reprocessed the reads with MiXCR, giving one entry per CDR3 protein. The sample has some 680,000 distinct CDR3 sequences, approximately 40% seen once. Sequencing was performed on PBMCs. These receptors were obtained from a human donor in good health (CMV status not recorded). Some clones in this sample may be carry-over from other donors' samples. Both conserved end residues are part of each CDR3. A D gene is named only where the DNA matches it firmly. Clone size, where shown, is once, few, many, or a class for clones that have expanded.

NA	TRBV15	NA	TRBJ2-3	CATSRYKGLGDTQYF	TGTGCCACCAGCAGGTATAAGGGCCTGGGAGATACGCAGTATTTT
NA	TRBV5-5	NA	TRBJ1-5	CASSLEGFPNQPQHF	TGTGCCAGCAGCTTGGAAGGGTTCCCCAATCAGCCCCAGCATTTT
few	TRBV20-1	NA	TRBJ1-6	CSARGANNSPLHF	TGCAGTGCTAGAGGGGCGAATAATTCACCCCTCCACTTT
NA	TRBV19	NA	TRBJ1-1	CASSPRARRDHTEAFF	TGTGCCAGTAGTCCACGGGCCCGAAGGGACCACACTGAAGCTTTCTTT
NA	TRBV2	NA	TRBJ2-7	CASSETAGAYEQYF	TGTGCCAGCAGTGAAACGGCAGGGGCCTACGAGCAGTACTTC
few	TRBV28	NA	TRBJ1-1	CASSGQNTEAFF	TGTGCCAGCAGTGGGCAGAACACTGAAGCTTTCTTT
NA	TRBV4-2	TRBD2	TRBJ2-1	CASSQDWSLAGVAPQFF	TGTGCCAGCAGCCAAGATTGGTCACTAGCGGGAGTAGCTCCCCAGTTCTTC
NA	TRBV20-1	TRBD1	TRBJ2-1	CSAELRTGVNNEQFF	TGCAGTGCTGAGCTAAGGACAGGGGTCAACAATGAGCAGTTCTTC
few	TRBV19	NA	TRBJ2-1	CASSIDTRPSSYNEQFF	TGTGCCAGTAGTATAGATACCAGGCCGAGCTCCTACAATGAGCAGTTCTTC
NA	TRBV20-1	TRBD2	TRBJ2-1	CSATKREGAYNEQFF	TGCAGTGCTACCAAGCGGGAGGGGGCCTACAATGAGCAGTTCTTC
NA	TRBV12-3/TRBV12-4	NA	TRBJ1-1	CASSFFTPANTEAFF	TGTGCCAGCAGTTTCTTTACGCCAGCTAACACTGAAGCTTTCTTT
NA	TRBV7-9	NA	TRBJ1-6	CASSLGASLSYNSPLHF	TGTGCCAGCAGCTTAGGCGCCAGTCTCTCCTATAATTCACCCCTCCACTTT
few	TRBV4-1	NA	TRBJ2-3	CASSPRGGERITDTQYF	TGCGCCAGCAGCCCCCGCGGTGGTGAGCGGATCACAGATACGCAGTATTTT
NA	TRBV7-9	TRBD2	TRBJ2-2	CASSLSPGLAETGELFF	TGTGCCAGCAGCTTAAGCCCGGGACTAGCGGAGACCGGGGAGCTGTTTTTT
NA	TRBV7-3	TRBD2	TRBJ2-1	CASSLTGTSGGSSYNEQFF	TGTGCCAGCAGCTTGACCGGGACTAGCGGGGGGAGCTCCTACAATGAGCAGTTCTTC
few	TRBV7-8	NA	TRBJ2-1	CASSRLGGWSSYNEQFF	TGTGCCAGCAGCCGACTTGGAGGGTGGAGCTCCTACAATGAGCAGTTCTTC
NA	TRBV7-8	NA	TRBJ1-5	CASSPPGRVNQPQHF	TGTGCCAGCAGCCCTCCCGGCAGGGTCAATCAGCCCCAGCATTTT
many	TRBV12-3/TRBV12-4	NA	TRBJ2-7	CASSLGLRYEQYF	TGTGCCAGCAGTTTGGGGCTGCGCTACGAGCAGTACTTC
many	TRBV19	NA	TRBJ1-1	CASSVHNRQVGTEAFF	TGTGCCAGTAGTGTTCATAACCGGCAAGTAGGCACTGAAGCTTTCTTT
NA	TRBV30	TRBD1	TRBJ2-7	CAWSVGTEVYEQYF	TGTGCCTGGAGTGTCGGGACAGAGGTCTACGAGCAGTACTTC
NA	TRBV6-1	NA	TRBJ2-1	CASSRQEGGREQFF	TGTGCCAGCAGCCGACAGGAGGGGGGGAGGGAGCAGTTCTTC
NA	TRBV28	TRBD1	TRBJ1-2	CASLRTGIGYGYTF	TGTGCCAGCCTGCGGACAGGGATTGGATATGGCTACACCTTC
NA	TRBV7-8	TRBD2	TRBJ2-1	CASSLSVAGGRNEQFF	TGTGCCAGCAGCTTATCGGTTGCGGGAGGCCGCAATGAGCAGTTCTTC
NA	TRBV20-1	TRBD1	TRBJ1-2	CSARDSETGIDGYTF	TGCAGTGCTAGAGATTCCGAGACAGGGATTGATGGCTACACCTTC
many	TRBV7-2	TRBD1	TRBJ2-6	CASSLALGGALGANVLTF	TGTGCCAGCAGCTTAGCGCTAGGGGGCGCGCTTGGGGCCAACGTCCTGACTTTC
NA	TRBV29-1	TRBD2	TRBJ2-1	CSVLGAGVSYNEQFF	TGCAGCGTTCTCGGTGCGGGAGTGAGTTACAATGAGCAGTTCTTC
few	TRBV7-2	NA	TRBJ1-5	CASSLDGAADTQPQHF	TGTGCCAGCAGCTTAGATGGGGCGGCCGACACGCAGCCCCAGCATTTT
NA	TRBV6-5	TRBD1	TRBJ1-4	CASSPSGDRGRRKLFF	TGTGCCAGCAGTCCCTCGGGGGACAGGGGGCGGAGGAAACTGTTTTTT
NA	TRBV20-1	NA	TRBJ1-1	CSARDQGGLSRAFF	TGCAGTGCTAGAGATCAAGGGGGACTGTCGAGGGCTTTCTTT
few	TRBV5-4	TRBD1	TRBJ1-1	CASSWDRGRGTEAFF	TGTGCCAGCAGCTGGGACAGGGGGCGAGGAACTGAAGCTTTCTTT
NA	TRBV6-5	NA	TRBJ1-1	CASSPRGGKTEAFF	TGTGCCAGCAGCCCACGGGGGGGTAAAACTGAAGCTTTCTTT
once	TRBV29-1	NA	TRBJ2-1	CGAGLYNEQFF	TGTGGGGCGGGACTCTACAATGAGCAGTTCTTC
few	TRBV28	NA	TRBJ1-1	CASSFEFPGGDQNTEAFF	TGTGCCAGCAGTTTTGAATTTCCGGGTGGGGACCAAAACACTGAAGCTTTCTTT
few	TRBV20-1	NA	TRBJ1-5	CSARLPGRNNQPQHF	TGCAGTGCTAGACTCCCGGGACGGAACAATCAGCCCCAGCATTTT
NA	TRBV10-3	NA	TRBJ1-5	CAAGEGRNQPQHF	TGTGCCGCAGGGGAGGGAAGGAATCAGCCCCAGCATTTT
NA	TRBV6-1	NA	TRBJ2-1	CASSEATLALWSGPYNEQFF	TGTGCCAGCAGTGAAGCCACCCTGGCCCTCTGGTCGGGGCCCTACAATGAGCAGTTCTTC
NA	TRBV29-1	TRBD1	TRBJ2-1	CSVGTGETDEQFF	TGCAGCGTGGGGACAGGGGAGACAGATGAGCAGTTCTTC
NA	TRBV28	TRBD1	TRBJ1-2	CASSLRRDRGPNYGYTF	TGTGCCAGCAGTTTACGCCGGGACAGGGGGCCTAACTATGGCTACACCTTC
NA	TRBV7-8	NA	TRBJ2-5	CASSLEVRRAETQYF	TGTGCCAGCAGCTTAGAGGTACGAAGAGCAGAGACCCAGTACTTC
NA	TRBV6-1	TRBD1	TRBJ2-3	CASVGQGAFTDTQYF	TGTGCCAGCGTGGGACAGGGGGCTTTCACAGATACGCAGTATTTT
NA	TRBV6-6	NA	TRBJ1-6	CASSYRDSHNSPLHF	TGTGCCAGCAGTTACCGAGACAGCCATAATTCACCCCTCCACTTT
few	TRBV7-9	NA	TRBJ1-1	CASRAPIPSVTEAFF	TGTGCCAGCAGAGCGCCGATTCCGTCGGTCACTGAAGCTTTCTTT
NA	TRBV24-1	NA	TRBJ1-2	CATSDFSGVHGYTF	TGTGCCACCAGTGATTTCTCCGGGGTTCATGGCTACACCTTC
NA	TRBV28	TRBD2	TRBJ2-2	CASSLGLAGGPSTGELFF	TGTGCCAGCAGTTTGGGACTAGCGGGAGGGCCCAGCACCGGGGAGCTGTTTTTT
NA	TRBV7-9	NA	TRBJ1-2	CASSRSPGHGYTF	TGTGCCAGCAGCCGTAGCCCGGGTCATGGCTACACCTTC
many	TRBV7-8	NA	TRBJ1-6	CASSLESDSSWSPLHF	TGTGCCAGCAGCTTAGAATCGGACAGTAGCTGGTCACCCCTCCACTTT
few	TRBV7-3	NA	TRBJ1-6	CASSLIGGASPLHF	TGTGCCAGCAGCTTAATCGGGGGCGCTTCACCCCTCCACTTT
few	TRBV7-3	NA	TRBJ2-6	CASSRGARSGANVLTF	TGTGCCAGCAGCCGAGGGGCCCGCTCTGGGGCCAACGTCCTGACTTTC
few	TRBV7-6	TRBD2	TRBJ2-2	CASTTRSGKNTGELFF	TGTGCCAGCACCACTAGGAGCGGGAAGAACACCGGGGAGCTGTTTTTT
NA	TRBV28	NA	TRBJ2-7	CASKLDLGGDYEQYF	TGTGCCAGCAAATTAGACCTGGGGGGTGACTACGAGCAGTACTTC
few	TRBV19	NA	TRBJ1-2	CASGTYGYTF	TGTGCCAGTGGGACCTATGGCTACACCTTC
many	TRBV7-2	NA	TRBJ2-5	CASSRSFVQETQYF	TGTGCCAGCAGCCGCAGTTTCGTTCAAGAGACCCAGTACTTC
NA	TRBV28	NA	TRBJ2-7	CASSGLGRSSYEQYF	TGTGCCAGCAGCGGATTGGGGCGGAGCTCCTACGAGCAGTACTTC